One and the same sample provided the 4 T cell receptor beta chains below, sequenced in a study of identical twins. TCRdb reprocessed the 5' RACE reads via MiXCR and lists one record per CDR3 protein. The data contain a few hundred thousand distinct CDR3 sequences, roughly an eighth of them singletons. The data also belong to a second study, concerning yellow fever vaccine responses in identical twins.

Sequenced material: CD4+ T cells sorted from blood. These TCRs come from a woman in her late teens or twenties in good health.

In this sample, this clonotype turned up a few times. This chain connects TRBV18 to TRBJ1-4; 7 bases are shared with TRBD1. The J segment lost 8 bases and the V segment lost 4 bases, leaving 4 bases of the junction unmatched. This CDR3 is built from 13 residues. Germline CDR1 reads KGHSH; CDR2 reads LQKENI. CDR3 sequence (DNA): TGTGCCAGCTCACGGGGACAGACGGAAAAACTGTTTTTT. The encoded protein is CASSRGQTEKLFF.

This chain links TRBV6-2 or TRBV6-3 with TRBJ2-3; no definite D call. V was cut by 4 bases and J by 4 bases, with 12 bases left in between. The CDR3 spans 14 residues. CDR1 and CDR2 from the germline V gene are MNHEY and SVGEGT. The CDR3 is CASSSRFISDTQYF. In DNA, the CDR3 is TGTGCCAGCAGTTCCCGTTTTATCTCAGATACGCAGTATTTT.

This clonotype was observed a handful of times. The V call is TRBV6-2 or TRBV6-3, the J call TRBJ2-5, with TRBD2 matching over 10 bases. Trimming cost V 4 bases and J 3 bases; bases outside gene matches: 14. The length of the CDR3 is 18 residues. The germline V gene has CDR1 MNHEY and CDR2 SVGEGT. The DNA for the CDR3 is TGTGCCAGCAGTTCTTTTATTCGGACTAGCGGAGGAAAAGAGACCCAGTACTTC. It yields the protein CASSSFIRTSGGKETQYF.

This rearrangement joins TRBV7-8 to TRBJ2-1; 11 nucleotides line up with TRBD1. The CDR3 contains 17 residues. Germline-derived CDR1 and CDR2 are SGHVS and FQNEAQ. V was pared by 2 bases and J by 7 bases, with 10 bases of the junction left unmatched. This CDR3 reads CASSLIPPGQGVNEQFF. The CDR3 nucleotides are TGTGCCAGCAGCTTAATTCCCCCGGGACAGGGGGTAAATGAGCAGTTCTTC.